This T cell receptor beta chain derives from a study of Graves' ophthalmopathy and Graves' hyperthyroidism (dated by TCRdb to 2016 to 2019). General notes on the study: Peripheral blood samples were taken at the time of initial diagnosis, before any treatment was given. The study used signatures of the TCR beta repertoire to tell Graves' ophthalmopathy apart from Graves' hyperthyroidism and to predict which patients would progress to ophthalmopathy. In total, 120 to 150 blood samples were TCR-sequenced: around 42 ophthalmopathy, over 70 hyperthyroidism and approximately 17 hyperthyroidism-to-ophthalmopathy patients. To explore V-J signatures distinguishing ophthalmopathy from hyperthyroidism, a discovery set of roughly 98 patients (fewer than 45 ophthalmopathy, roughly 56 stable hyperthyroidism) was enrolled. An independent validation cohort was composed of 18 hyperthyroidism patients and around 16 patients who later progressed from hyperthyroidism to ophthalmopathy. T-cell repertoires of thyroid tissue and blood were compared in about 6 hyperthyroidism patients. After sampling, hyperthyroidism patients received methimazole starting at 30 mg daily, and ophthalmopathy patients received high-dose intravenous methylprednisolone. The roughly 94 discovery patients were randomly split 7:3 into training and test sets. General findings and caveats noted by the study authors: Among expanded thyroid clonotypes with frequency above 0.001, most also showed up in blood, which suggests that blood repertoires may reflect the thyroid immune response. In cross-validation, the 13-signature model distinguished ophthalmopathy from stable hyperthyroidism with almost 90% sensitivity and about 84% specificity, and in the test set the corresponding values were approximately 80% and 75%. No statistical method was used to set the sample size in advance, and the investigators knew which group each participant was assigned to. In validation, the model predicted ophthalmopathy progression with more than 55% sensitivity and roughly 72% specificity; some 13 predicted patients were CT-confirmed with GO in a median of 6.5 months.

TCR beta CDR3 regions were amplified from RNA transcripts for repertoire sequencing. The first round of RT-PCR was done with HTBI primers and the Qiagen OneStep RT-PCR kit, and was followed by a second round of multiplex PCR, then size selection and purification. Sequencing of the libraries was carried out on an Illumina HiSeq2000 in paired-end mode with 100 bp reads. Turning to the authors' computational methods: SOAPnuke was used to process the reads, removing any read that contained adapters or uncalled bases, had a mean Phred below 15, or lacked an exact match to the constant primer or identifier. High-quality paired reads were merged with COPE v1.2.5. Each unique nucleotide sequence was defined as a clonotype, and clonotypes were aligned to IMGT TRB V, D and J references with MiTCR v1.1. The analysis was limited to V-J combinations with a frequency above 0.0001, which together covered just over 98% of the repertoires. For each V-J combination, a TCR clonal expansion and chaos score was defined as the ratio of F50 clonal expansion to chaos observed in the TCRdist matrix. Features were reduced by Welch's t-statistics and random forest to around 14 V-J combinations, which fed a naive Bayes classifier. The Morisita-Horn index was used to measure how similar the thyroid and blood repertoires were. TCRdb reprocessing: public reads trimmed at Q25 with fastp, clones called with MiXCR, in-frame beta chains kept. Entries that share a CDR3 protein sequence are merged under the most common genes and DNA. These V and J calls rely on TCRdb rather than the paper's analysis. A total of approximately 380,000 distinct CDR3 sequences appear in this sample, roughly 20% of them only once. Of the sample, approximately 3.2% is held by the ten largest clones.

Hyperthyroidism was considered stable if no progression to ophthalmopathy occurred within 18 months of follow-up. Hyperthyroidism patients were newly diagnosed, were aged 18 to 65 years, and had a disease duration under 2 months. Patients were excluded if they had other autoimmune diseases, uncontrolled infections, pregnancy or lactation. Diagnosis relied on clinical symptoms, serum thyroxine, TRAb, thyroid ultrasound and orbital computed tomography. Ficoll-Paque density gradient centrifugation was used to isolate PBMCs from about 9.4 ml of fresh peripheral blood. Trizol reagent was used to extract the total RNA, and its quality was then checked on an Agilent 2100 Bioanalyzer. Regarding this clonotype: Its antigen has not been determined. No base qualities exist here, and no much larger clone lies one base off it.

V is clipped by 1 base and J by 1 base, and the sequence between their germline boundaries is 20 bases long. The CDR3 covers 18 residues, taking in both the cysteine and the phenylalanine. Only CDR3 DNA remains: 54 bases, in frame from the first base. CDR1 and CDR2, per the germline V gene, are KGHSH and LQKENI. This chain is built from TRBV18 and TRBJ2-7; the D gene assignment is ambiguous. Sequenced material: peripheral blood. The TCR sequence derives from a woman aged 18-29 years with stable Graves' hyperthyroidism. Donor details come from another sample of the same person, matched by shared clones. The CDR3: CASSPRRSTIHYSYEQYF. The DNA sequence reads TGTGCCAGCTCACCACGGCGTTCTACCATTCATTATTCCTACGAGCAGTACTTC.